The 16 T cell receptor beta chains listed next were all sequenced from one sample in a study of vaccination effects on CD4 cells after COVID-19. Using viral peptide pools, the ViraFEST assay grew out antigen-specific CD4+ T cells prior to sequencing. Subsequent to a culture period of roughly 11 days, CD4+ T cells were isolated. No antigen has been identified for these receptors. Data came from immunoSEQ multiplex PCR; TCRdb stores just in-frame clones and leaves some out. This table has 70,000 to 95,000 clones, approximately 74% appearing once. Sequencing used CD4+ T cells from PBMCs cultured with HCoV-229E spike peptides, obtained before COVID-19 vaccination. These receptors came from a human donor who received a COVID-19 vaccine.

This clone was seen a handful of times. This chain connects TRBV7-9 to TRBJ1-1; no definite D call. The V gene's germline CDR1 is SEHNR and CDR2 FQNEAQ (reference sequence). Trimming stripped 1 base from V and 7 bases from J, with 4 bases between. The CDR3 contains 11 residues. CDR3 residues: CASSLVSEAFF. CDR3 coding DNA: TGTGCCAGCAGCTTAGTGAGTGAAGCTTTCTTT.

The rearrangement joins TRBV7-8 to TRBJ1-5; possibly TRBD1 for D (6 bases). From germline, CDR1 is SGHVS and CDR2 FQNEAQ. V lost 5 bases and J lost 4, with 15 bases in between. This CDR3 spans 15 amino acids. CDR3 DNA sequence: TGTGCCAGCAGCCGCCTTGGGGGGCAGAATCAGCCCCAGCATTTT. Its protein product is CASSRLGGQNQPQHF.

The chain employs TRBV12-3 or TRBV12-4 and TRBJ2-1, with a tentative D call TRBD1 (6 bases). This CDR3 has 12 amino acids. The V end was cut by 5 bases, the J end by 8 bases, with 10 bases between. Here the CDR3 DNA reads TGTGCCAGCAGTCAGGGGCGGGATGAGCAGTTCTTC. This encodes CASSQGRDEQFF.

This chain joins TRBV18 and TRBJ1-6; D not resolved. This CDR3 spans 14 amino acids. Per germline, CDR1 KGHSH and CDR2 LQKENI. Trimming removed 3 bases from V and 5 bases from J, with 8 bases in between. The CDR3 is CASSPGGNNSPLHF. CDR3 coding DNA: TGTGCCAGCTCACCCGGCGGAAATAATTCACCCCTCCACTTT.

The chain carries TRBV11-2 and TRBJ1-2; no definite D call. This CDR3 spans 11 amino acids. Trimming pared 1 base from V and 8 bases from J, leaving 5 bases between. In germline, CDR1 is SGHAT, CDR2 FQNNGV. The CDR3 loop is CASSLGLGYTF. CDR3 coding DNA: TGTGCCAGCAGCTTAGGTTTAGGCTACACCTTC.

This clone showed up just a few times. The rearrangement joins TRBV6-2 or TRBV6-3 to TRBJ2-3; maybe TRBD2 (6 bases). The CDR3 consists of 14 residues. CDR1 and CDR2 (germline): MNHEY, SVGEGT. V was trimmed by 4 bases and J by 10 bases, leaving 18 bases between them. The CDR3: CASSSSWVGGSQYF. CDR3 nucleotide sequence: TGTGCCAGCAGTTCCTCGTGGGTCGGAGGGTCGCAGTATTTT.

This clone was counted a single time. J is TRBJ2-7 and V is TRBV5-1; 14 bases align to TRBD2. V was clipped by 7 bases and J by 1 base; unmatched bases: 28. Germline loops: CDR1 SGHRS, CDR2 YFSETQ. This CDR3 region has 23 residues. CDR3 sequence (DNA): TGCGCCAGCTGGGAGAGTAAACGACTAGCGGGGGGGGGAACGCAATATCGGTCCTACGAGCAGTACGTC. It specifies CASWESKRLAGGGTQYRSYEQYV.

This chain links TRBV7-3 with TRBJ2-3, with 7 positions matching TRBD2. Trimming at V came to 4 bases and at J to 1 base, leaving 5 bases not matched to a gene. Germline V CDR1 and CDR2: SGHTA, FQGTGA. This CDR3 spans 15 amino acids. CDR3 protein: CASSSAGRRTDTQYF. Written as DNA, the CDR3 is TGTGCCAGCAGCTCAGCGGGACGCCGCACAGATACGCAGTATTTT.

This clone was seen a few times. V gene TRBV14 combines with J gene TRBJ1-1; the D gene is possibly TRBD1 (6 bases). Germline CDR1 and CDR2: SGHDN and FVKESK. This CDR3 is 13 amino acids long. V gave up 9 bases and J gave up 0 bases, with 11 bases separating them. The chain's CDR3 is CASNRDMNTEAFF. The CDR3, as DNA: TGTGCCAGTAACAGGGATATGAACACTGAAGCTTTCTTT.

Written as DNA, the CDR3 is TGTGCCAGCTCGGGACAGGGTGTAACTAATGAAAAACTGTTTTTT. It encodes CASSGQGVTNEKLFF. The chain is built from TRBV18 and TRBJ1-4, with TRBD1 matching over 9 bases. This CDR3 region has 15 residues. Germline V gives CDR1 KGHSH, CDR2 LQKENI. V lost 6 bases, J lost 1 base, and 3 bases stayed unmatched.

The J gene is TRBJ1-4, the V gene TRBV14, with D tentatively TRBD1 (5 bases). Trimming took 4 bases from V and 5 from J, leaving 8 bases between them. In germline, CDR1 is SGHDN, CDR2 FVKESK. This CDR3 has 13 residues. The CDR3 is CASSRDGNEKLFF. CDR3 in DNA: TGTGCCAGCAGCCGGGACGGGAATGAAAAACTGTTTTTT.

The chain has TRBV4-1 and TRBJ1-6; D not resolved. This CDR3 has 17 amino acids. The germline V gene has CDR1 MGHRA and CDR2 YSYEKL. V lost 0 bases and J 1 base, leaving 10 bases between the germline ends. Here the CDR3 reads CASSQDAGMSYNSPLHF. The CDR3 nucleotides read TGCGCCAGCAGCCAAGACGCGGGGATGTCCTATAATTCACCCCTCCACTTT.

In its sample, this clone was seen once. The CDR3: CASRPTGSYGYTF. In DNA, the CDR3 is TGTGCCAGTAGGCCGACAGGGAGCTATGGCTACACCTTC. The chain joins TRBV19 to TRBJ1-2; TRBD1 matches at 7 bases. J lost 4 bases, V lost 6 bases, and 5 bases had no gene match. Looked up from germline, CDR1 is LNHDA and CDR2 is SQIVND (reference sequence). The CDR3 extends over 13 amino acids.

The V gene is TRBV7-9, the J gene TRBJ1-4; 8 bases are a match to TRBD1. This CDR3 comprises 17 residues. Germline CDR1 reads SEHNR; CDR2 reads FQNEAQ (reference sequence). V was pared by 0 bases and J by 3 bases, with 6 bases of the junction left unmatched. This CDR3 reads CASSLAGQGASNEKLFF. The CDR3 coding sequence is TGTGCCAGCAGCTTAGCTGGGCAGGGGGCCTCTAATGAAAAACTGTTTTTT.

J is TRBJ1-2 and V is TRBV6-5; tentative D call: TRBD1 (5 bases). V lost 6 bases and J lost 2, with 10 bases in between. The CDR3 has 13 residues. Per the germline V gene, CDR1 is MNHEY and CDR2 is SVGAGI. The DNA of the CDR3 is TGTGCCAGCAGCCGGGCAGGGAACTATGGCTACACCTTC. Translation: CASSRAGNYGYTF.

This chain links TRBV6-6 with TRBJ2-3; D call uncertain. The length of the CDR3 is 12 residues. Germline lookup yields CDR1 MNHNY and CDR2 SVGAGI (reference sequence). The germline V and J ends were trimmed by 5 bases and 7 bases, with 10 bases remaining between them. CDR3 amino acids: CASSNHQNTQYF. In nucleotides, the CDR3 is TGTGCCAGCAGTAACCATCAAAATACGCAGTATTTT.